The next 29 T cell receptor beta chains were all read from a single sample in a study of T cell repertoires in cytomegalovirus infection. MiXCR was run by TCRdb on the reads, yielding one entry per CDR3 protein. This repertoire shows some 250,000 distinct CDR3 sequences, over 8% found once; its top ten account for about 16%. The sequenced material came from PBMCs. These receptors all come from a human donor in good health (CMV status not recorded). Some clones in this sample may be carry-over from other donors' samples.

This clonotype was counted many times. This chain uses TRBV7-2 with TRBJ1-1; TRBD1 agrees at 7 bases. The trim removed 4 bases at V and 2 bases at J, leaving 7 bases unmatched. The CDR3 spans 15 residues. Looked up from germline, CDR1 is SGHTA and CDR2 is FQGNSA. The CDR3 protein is CASSSRDSFNTEAFF. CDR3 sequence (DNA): TGTGCCAGCAGCTCCCGGGACAGTTTCAACACTGAAGCTTTCTTT.

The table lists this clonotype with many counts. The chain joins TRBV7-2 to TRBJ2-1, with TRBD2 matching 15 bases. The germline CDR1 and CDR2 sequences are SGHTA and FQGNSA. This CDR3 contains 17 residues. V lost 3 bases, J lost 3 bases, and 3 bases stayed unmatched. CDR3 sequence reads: CASSLGLAGGSYNEQFF. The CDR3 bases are TGTGCCAGCAGCTTGGGACTAGCGGGGGGTAGCTACAATGAGCAGTTCTTC.

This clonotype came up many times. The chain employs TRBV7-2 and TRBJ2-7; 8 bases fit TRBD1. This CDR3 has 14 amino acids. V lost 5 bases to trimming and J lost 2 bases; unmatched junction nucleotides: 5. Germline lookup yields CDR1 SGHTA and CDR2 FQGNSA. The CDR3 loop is CASSGRQGTYEQYF. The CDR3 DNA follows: TGTGCCAGCAGCGGACGACAGGGGACCTACGAGCAGTACTTC.

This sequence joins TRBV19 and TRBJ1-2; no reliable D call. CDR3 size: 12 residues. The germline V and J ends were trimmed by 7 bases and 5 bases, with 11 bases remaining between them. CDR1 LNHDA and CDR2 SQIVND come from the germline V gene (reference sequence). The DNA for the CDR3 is TGTGCCAGTACGGCGTACAATTATGGCTACACCTTC. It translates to CASTAYNYGYTF.

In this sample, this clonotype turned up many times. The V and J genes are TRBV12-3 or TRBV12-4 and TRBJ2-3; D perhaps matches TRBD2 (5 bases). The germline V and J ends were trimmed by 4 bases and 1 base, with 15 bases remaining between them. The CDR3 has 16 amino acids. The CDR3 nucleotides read TGTGCCAGCAGTTCGTTCGGCGGGTCTGGCACAGATACGCAGTATTTT. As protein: CASSSFGGSGTDTQYF.

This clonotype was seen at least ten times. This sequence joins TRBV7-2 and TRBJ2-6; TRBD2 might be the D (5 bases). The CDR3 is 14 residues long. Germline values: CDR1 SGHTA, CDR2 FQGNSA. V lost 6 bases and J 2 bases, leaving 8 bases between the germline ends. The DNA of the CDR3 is TGTGCCAGCAGGGTAGCGACTGGGGCCAACGTCCTGACTTTC. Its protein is CASRVATGANVLTF.

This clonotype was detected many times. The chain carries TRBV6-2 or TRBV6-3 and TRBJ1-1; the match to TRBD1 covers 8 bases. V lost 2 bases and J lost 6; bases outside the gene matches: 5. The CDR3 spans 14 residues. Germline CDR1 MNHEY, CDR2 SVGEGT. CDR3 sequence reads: CASSYQGAPAEAFF. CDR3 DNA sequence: TGTGCCAGCAGTTACCAGGGGGCCCCGGCTGAAGCTTTCTTT.

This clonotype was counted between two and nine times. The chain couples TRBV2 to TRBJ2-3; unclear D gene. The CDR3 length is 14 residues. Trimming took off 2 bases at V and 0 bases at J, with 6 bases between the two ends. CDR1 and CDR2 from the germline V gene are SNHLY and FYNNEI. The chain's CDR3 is CASSETRSTDTQYF. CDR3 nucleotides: TGTGCCAGCAGTGAAACGCGTAGCACAGATACGCAGTATTTT. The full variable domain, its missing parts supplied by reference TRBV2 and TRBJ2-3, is EPEVTQTPSHQVTQMGQEVILRCVPISNHLYFYWYRQILGQKVEFLVSFYNNEISEKSEIFDDQFSVERPDGSNFTLKIRSTKLEDSAMYFCASSETRSTDTQYFGPGTRLTVL.

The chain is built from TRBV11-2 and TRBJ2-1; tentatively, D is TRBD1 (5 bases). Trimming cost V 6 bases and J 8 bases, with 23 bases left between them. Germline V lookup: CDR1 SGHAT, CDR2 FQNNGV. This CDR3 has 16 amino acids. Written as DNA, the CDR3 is TGTGCCAGCAGGCTAGGGGCCGGGCTAGTGGGCGATGAGCAGTTCTTC. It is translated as CASRLGAGLVGDEQFF.

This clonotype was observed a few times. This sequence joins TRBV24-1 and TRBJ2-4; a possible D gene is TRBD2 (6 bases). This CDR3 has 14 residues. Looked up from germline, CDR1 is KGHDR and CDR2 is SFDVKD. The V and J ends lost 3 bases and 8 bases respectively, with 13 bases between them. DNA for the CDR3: TGTGCCACCAGTGATGTAGGGAGGTCGGACATTCAGTACTTC. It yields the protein CATSDVGRSDIQYF.

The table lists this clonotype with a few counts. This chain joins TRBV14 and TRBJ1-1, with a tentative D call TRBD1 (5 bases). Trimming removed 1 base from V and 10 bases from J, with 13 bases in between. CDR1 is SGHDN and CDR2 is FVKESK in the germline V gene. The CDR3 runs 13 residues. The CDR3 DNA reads TGTGCCAGCAGCCAAGCGTTAGGGGCTGGAGCTTTCTTT. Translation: CASSQALGAGAFF. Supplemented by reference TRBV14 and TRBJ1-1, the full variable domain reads EAGVTQFPSHSVIEKGQTVTLRCDPISGHDNLYWYRRVMGKEIKFLLHFVKESKQDESGMPNNRFLAERTGGTYSTLKVQPAELEDSGVYFCASSQALGAGAFFGQGTRLTVV.

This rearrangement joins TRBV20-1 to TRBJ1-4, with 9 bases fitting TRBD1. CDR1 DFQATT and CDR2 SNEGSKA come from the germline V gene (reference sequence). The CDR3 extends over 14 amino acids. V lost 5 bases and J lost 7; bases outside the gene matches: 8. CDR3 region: CSASAGTGSEKLFF. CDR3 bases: TGCAGTGCTTCGGCCGGGACAGGGAGTGAAAAACTGTTTTTT.

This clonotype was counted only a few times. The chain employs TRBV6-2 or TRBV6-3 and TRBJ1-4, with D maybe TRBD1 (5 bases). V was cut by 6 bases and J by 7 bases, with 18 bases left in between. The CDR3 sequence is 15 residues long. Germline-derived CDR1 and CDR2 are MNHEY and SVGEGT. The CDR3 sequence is CASSQTRGWTEKLFF. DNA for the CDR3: TGTGCCAGCAGCCAGACCCGGGGGTGGACTGAAAAACTGTTTTTT.

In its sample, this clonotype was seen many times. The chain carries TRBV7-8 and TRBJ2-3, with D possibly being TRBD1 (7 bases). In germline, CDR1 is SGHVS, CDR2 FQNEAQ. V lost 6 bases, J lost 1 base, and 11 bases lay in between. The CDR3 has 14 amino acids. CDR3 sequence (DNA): TGTGCCAGCAGTCAGGGGGGTGGCACAGATACGCAGTATTTT. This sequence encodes CASSQGGGTDTQYF.

The CDR3 DNA reads TGTGCCAGCCGTATCTCCACAGATACGCAGTATTTT. Protein product: CASRISTDTQYF. V gene TRBV2 combines with J gene TRBJ2-3; D is unclear. CDR1 SNHLY and CDR2 FYNNEI come from the germline V gene. Between the trimmed V and J ends, which lost 8 bases and 2 bases, there was a span of 8 bases. The CDR3 is made up of 12 amino acids.

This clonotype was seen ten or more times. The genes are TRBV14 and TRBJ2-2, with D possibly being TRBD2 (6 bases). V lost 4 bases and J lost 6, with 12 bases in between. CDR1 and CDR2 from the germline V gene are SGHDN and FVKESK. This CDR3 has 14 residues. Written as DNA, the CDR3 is TGTGCCAGCAGCCTACTAGCAAACCCCGGGGAGCTGTTTTTT. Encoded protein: CASSLLANPGELFF.

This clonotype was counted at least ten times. The chain's CDR3 is CASSSGDNQPQHF. CDR3 nucleotide sequence: TGTGCCAGCAGTTCAGGGGACAATCAGCCCCAGCATTTT. V gene TRBV12-3 or TRBV12-4 combines with J gene TRBJ1-5, with D possibly being TRBD1 (6 bases). The CDR3 sequence is 13 residues long. Trimming removed 4 bases at V and 3 bases at J, with 7 bases between.

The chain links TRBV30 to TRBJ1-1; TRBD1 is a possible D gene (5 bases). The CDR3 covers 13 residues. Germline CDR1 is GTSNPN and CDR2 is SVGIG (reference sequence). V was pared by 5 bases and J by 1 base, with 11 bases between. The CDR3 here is CAWARDRNTEAFF. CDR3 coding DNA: TGTGCCTGGGCCCGGGACCGGAACACTGAAGCTTTCTTT.

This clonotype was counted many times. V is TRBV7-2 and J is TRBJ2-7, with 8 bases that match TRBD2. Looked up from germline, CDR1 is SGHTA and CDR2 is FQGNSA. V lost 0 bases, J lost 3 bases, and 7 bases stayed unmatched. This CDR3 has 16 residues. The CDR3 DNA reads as TGTGCCAGCAGCTTAGCGCGGGTAGCGGGAAGCTACGAGCAGTACTTC. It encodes CASSLARVAGSYEQYF. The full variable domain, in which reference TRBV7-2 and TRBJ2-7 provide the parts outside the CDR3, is GAGVSQSPSNKVTEKGKDVELRCDPISGHTALYWYRQSLGQGLEFLIYFQGNSAPDKSGLPSDRFSAERTGGSVSTLTIQRTQQEDSAVYLCASSLARVAGSYEQYFGPGTRLTVT.

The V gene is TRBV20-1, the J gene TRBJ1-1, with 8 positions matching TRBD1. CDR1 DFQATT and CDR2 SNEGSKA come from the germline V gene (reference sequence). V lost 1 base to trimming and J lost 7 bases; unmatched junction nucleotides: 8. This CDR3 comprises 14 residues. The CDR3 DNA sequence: TGCAGTGCTAGAGCGGCAGGGGGCGTGAATGAAGCTTTCTTT. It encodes CSARAAGGVNEAFF.

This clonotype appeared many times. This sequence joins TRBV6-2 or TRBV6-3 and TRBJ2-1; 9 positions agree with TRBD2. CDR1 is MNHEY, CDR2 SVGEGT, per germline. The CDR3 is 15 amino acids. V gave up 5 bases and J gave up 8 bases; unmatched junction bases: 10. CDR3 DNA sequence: TGTGCCAGCAGTCACCTAGCGGGACCCTCTCATGAGCAGTTCTTC. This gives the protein CASSHLAGPSHEQFF.

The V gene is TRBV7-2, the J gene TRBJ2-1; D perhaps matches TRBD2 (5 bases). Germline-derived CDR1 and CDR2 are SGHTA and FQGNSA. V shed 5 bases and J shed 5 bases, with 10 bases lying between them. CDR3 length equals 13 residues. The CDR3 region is CASSRYSDNEQFF. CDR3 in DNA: TGTGCCAGCAGCCGCTATAGCGACAATGAGCAGTTCTTC.

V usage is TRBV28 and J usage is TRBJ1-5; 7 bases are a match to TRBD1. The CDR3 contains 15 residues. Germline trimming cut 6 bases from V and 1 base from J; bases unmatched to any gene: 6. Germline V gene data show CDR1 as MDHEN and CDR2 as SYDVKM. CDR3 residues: CASSMGQMSNQPQHF. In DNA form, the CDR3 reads TGTGCCAGCAGCATGGGACAGATGAGCAATCAGCCCCAGCATTTT.

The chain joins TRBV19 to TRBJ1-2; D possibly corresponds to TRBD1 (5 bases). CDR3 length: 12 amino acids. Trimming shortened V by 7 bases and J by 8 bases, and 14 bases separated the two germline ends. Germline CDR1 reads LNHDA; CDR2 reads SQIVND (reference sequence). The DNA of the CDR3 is TGTGCCAGTAATGGGCAGGGTGAAGGCTACACCTTC. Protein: CASNGQGEGYTF.

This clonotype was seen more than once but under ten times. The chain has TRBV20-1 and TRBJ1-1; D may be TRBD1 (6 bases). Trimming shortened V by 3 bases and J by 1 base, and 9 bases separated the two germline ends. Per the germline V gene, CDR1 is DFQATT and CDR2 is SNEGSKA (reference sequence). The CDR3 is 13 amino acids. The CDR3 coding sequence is TGCAGTGCTAGGAGGACAGAGAACACTGAAGCTTTCTTT. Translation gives CSARRTENTEAFF.

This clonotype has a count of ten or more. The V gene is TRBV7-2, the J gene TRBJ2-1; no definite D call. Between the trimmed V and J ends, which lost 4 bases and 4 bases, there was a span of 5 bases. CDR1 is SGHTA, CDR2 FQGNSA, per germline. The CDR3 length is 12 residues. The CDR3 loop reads CASSYSYNEQFF. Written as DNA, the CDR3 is TGTGCCAGCAGCTACTCTTACAATGAGCAGTTCTTC.

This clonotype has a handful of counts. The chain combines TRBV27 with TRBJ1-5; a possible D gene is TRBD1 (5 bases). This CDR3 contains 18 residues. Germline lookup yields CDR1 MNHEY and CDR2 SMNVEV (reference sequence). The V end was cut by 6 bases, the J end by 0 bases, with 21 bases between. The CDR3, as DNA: TGTGCCAGCAGACCCGGGACCTCCCAACGTTATAGCAATCAGCCCCAGCATTTT. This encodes CASRPGTSQRYSNQPQHF.

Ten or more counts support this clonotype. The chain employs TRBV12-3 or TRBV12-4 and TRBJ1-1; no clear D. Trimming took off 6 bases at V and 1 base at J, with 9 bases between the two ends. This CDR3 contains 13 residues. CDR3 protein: CASSLSENTEAFF. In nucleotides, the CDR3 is TGTGCCAGCAGCTTATCAGAGAACACTGAAGCTTTCTTT.

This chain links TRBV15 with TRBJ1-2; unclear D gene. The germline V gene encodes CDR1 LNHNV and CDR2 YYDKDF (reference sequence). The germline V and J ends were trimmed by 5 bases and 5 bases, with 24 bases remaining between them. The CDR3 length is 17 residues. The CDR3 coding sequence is TGTGCCACCAGCGGTAAGGGCCGCGTTACCGGGCTATATGGCTACACCTTC. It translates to CATSGKGRVTGLYGYTF.